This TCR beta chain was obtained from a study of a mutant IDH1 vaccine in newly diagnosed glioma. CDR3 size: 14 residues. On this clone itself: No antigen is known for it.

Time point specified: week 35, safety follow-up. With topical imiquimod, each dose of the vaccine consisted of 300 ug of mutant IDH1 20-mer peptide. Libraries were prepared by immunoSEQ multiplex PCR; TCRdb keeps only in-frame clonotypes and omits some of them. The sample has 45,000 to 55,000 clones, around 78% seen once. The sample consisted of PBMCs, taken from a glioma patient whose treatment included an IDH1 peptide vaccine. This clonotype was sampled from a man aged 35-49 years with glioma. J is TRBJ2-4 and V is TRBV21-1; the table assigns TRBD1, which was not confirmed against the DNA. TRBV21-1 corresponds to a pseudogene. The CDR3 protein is CASLQHQAKNIQYF. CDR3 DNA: TGTGCCAGCCTTCAACATCAAGCCAAAAACATTCAGTACTTC.